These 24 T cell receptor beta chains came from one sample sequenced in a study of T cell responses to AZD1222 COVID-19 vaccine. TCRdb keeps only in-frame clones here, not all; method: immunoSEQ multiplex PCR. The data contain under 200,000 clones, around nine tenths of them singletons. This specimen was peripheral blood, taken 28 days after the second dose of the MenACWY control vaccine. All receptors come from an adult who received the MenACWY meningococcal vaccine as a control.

In nucleotides, the CDR3 is TGTGCCAGCAGTTTACGTCAGGACCCCAATCAGCCCCAGCATTTT. Residues: CASSLRQDPNQPQHF. The chain has TRBV27 and TRBJ1-5; D unresolved. In germline, CDR1 is MNHEY, CDR2 SMNVEV (reference sequence). This CDR3 comprises 15 residues. The V end lost 2 bases, the J end lost 3 bases, and 11 bases lay between the germline ends.

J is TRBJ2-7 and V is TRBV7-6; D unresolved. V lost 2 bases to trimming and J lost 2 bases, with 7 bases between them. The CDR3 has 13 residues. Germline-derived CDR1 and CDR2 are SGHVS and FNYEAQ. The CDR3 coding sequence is TGTGCCAGCAGCTTATTCCCAGCCTACGAGCAGTACTTC. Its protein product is CASSLFPAYEQYF.

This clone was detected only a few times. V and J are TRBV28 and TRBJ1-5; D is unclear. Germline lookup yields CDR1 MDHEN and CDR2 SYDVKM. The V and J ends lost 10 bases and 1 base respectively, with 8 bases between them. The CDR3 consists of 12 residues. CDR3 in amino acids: CATHRSNQPQHF. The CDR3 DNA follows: TGTGCCACGCATAGGAGCAATCAGCCCCAGCATTTT.

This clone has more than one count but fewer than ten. The DNA for the CDR3 is TGTGCCAGCAGGACTAGCGTGAACTCGATCCACGAGCAGTACTTC. Its translation: CASRTSVNSIHEQYF. The rearrangement links TRBV2 to TRBJ2-7; 8 bases align to TRBD2. CDR1 is SNHLY and CDR2 is FYNNEI in the germline V gene. V gave up 6 bases and J gave up 5 bases; unmatched junction bases: 12. CDR3 length: 15 amino acids.

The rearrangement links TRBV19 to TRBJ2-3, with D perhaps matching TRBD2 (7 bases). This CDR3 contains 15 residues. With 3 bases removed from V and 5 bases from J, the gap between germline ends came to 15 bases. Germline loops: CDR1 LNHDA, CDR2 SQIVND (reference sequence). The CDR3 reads CASSIGGREIDTQYF. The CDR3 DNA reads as TGTGCCAGTAGTATTGGGGGGCGGGAGATAGATACGCAGTATTTT.

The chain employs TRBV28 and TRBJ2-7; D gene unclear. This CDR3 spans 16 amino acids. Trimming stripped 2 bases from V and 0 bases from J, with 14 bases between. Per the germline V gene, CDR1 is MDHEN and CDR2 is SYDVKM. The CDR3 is CASSLKLSLLSYEQYF. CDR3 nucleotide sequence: TGTGCCAGCAGTTTAAAGCTCTCACTCCTCTCCTACGAGCAGTACTTC.

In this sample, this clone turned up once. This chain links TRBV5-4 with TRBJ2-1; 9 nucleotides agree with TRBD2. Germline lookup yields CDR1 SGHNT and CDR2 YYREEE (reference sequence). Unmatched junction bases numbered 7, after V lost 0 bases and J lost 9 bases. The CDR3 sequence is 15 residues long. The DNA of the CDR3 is TGTGCCAGCAGCTTGGACTCGCGGGAGGGCCGTGAGCAGTTCTTC. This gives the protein CASSLDSREGREQFF.

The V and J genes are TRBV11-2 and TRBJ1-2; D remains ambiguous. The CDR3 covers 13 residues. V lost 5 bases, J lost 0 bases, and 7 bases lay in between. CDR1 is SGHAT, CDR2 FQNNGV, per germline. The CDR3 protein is CASSPTTNYGYTF. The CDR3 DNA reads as TGTGCCAGCAGCCCAACAACTAACTATGGCTACACCTTC.

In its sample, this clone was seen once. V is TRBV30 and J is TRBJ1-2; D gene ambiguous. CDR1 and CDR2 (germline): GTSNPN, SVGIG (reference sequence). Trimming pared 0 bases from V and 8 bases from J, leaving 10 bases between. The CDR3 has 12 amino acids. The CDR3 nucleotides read TGTGCCTGGAGTGTCCAGGTTACGGGCTACACCTTC. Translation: CAWSVQVTGYTF.

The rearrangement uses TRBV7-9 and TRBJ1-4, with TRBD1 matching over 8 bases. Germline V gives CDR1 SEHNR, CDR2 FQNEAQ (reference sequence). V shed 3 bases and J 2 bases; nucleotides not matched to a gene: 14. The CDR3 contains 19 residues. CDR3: CASSFDRGLDLGTNEKLFF. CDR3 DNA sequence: TGTGCCAGCAGCTTTGACAGGGGCCTGGACTTAGGGACTAATGAAAAACTGTTTTTT.

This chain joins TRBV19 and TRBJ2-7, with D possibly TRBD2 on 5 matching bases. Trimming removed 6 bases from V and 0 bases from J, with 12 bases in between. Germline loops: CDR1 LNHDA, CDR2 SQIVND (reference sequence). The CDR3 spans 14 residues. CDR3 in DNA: TGTGCCAGTAGCCCCAGCGGAAGCTCCTACGAGCAGTACTTC. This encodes CASSPSGSSYEQYF.

CDR3 nucleotide sequence: TGTGCCAGCAGTGCACGGACAGGGCGAGGCGGGGAGCTGTTTTTT. Translating gives CASSARTGRGGELFF. V is TRBV25-1 and J is TRBJ2-2; the match to TRBD1 covers 8 bases. The V gene's germline CDR1 is MGHDK and CDR2 SYGVNS. V dropped 4 bases and J dropped 7; count of bases not matched to a gene: 8. The CDR3 spans 15 residues.

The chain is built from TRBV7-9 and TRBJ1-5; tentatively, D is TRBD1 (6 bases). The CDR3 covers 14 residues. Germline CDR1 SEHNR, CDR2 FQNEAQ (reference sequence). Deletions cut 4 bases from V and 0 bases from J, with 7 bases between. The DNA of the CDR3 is TGTGCCAGCAGCTCGGACAGTAGCAATCAGCCCCAGCATTTT. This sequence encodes CASSSDSSNQPQHF.

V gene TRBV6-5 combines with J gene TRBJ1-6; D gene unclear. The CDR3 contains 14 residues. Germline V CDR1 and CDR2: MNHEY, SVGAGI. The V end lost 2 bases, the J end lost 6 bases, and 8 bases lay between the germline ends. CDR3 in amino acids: CASSYGGSNSPLHF. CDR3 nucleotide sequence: TGTGCCAGCAGTTACGGCGGCAGTAATTCACCCCTCCACTTT.

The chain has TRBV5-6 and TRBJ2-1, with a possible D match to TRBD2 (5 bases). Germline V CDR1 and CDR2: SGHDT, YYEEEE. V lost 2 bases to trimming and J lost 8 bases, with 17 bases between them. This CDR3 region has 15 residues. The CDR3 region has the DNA TGTGCCAGCAGCTTCCTTGGTAGCGAGAGAGATGAGCAGTTCTTC. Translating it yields CASSFLGSERDEQFF.

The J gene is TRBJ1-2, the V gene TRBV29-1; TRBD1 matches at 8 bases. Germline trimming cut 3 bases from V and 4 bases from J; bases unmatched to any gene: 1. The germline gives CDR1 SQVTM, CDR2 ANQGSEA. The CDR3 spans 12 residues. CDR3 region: CSVDRGPYGYTF. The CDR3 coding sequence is TGCAGCGTTGACAGGGGGCCCTATGGCTACACCTTC.

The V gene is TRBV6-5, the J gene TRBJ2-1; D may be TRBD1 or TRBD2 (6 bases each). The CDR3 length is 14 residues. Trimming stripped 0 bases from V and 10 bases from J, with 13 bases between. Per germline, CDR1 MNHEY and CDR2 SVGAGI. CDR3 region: CASSYSGGGTEQFF. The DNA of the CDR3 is TGTGCCAGCAGTTACTCGGGGGGCGGGACAGAGCAGTTCTTC.

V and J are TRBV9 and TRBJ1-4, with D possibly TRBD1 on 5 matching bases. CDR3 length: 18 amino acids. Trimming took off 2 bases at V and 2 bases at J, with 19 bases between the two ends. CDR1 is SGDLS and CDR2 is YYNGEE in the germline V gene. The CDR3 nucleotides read TGTGCCAGCAGCGTTGAAGCCGACAGTTCCCTGACTAATGAAAAACTGTTTTTT. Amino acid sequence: CASSVEADSSLTNEKLFF. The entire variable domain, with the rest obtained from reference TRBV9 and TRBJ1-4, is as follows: DSGVTQTPKHLITATGQRVTLRCSPRSGDLSVYWYQQSLDQGLQFLIQYYNGEERAKGNILERFSAQQFPDLHSELNLSSLELGDSALYFCASSVEADSSLTNEKLFFGSGTQLSVL.

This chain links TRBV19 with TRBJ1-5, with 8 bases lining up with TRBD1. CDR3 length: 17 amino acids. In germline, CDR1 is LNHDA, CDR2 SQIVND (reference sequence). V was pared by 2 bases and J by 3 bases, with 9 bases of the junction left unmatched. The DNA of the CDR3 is TGTGCCAGTAGTATATCAGACAGGGGAGGCTACAATCAGCCCCAGCATTTT. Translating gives CASSISDRGGYNQPQHF.

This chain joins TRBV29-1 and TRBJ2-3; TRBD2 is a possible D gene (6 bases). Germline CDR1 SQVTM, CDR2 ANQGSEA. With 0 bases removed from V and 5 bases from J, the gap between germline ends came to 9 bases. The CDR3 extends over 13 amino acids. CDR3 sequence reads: CSVEDRGRDTQYF. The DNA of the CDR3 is TGCAGCGTTGAAGATCGGGGGAGAGATACGCAGTATTTT.

This CDR3 is CASTTTGMSGNTIYF. CDR3 nucleotide sequence: TGTGCCAGCACCACCACAGGGATGTCTGGAAACACCATATATTTT. The chain links TRBV21-1 to TRBJ1-3; TRBD1, as called in the table, went unchecked against the DNA. TRBV21-1 is an annotated pseudogene. This CDR3 is 15 amino acids long.

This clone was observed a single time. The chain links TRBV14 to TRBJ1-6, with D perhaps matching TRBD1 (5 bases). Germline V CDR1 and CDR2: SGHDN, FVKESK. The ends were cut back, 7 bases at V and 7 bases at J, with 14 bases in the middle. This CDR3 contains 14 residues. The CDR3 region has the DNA TGTGCCAGCAAGGAGGGGCTGGGGAATTCACCCCTCCACTTT. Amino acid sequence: CASKEGLGNSPLHF.

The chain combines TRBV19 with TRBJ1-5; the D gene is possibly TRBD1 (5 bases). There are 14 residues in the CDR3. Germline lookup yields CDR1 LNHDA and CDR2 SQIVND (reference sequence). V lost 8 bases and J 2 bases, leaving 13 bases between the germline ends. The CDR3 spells CASHKRGGNQPQHF. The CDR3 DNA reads TGTGCCAGTCATAAGAGGGGTGGCAATCAGCCCCAGCATTTT.

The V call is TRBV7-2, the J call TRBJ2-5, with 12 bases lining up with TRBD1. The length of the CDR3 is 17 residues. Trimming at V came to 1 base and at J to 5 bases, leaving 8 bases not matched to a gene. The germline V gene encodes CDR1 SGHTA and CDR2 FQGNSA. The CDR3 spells CASSLGPGTGGGETQYF. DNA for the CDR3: TGTGCCAGCAGCTTAGGTCCCGGGACAGGGGGCGGCGAGACCCAGTACTTC.